Listed below are T cell receptor beta chains from one sample, sequenced in a study of cytomegalovirus exposure and HLA in healthy donors. The data were produced by immunoSEQ multiplex PCR, yet TCRdb's version contains in-frame clones alone and is incomplete. Among about 120,000 clones listed, 89% were seen once. What was sequenced was PBMCs. The receptors were gathered from a woman in her late teens or twenties in good health and CMV-seronegative. Both conserved end residues are part of each CDR3. The D gene is left open where the match is weak. Size is omitted from some rows. Given values are once, few, many or a class for expanded clones.

D: NA
V: TRBV7-9
size: NA
J: TRBJ1-4
CDR3: CASSFVATTNEKLFF
DNA: TGTGCCAGCAGCTTTGTTGCTACAACTAATGAAAAACTGTTTTTT

D: TRBD1
V: TRBV28
size: NA
J: TRBJ1-2
CDR3: CASQTGTGGAFGSNYGYTF
DNA: TGTGCCAGCCAGACCGGGACAGGGGGCGCCTTTGGGTCTAACTATGGCTACACCTTC

D: NA
V: TRBV7-9
size: NA
J: TRBJ2-1
CDR3: CASSLGDKYNEQFF
DNA: TGTGCCAGCAGCTTAGGGGACAAATACAATGAGCAGTTCTTC

D: NA
V: TRBV9
size: NA
J: TRBJ2-5
CDR3: CASSVGTRGETQYF
DNA: TGTGCCAGCAGCGTAGGGACAAGAGGAGAGACCCAGTACTTC

D: NA
V: TRBV5-1
size: NA
J: TRBJ1-5
CDR3: CASSPGVDQPQHF
DNA: TGCGCCAGCAGCCCCGGGGTTGATCAGCCCCAGCATTTT

D: TRBD2
V: TRBV18
size: NA
J: TRBJ2-3
CDR3: CASSPLAGHGDTQYF
DNA: TGTGCCAGCTCACCACTAGCGGGGCACGGAGATACGCAGTATTTT

D: NA
V: TRBV7-3
size: NA
J: TRBJ2-6
CDR3: CASSPNSGANVLTF
DNA: TGTGCCAGCAGCCCTAACTCTGGGGCCAACGTCCTGACTTTC

D: TRBD2
V: TRBV10-1
size: NA
J: TRBJ2-7
CDR3: CAREPGGFSYEQYF
DNA: TGCGCCAGGGAACCCGGGGGGTTCTCCTACGAGCAGTACTTC

D: NA
V: TRBV5-1
size: NA
J: TRBJ2-1
CDR3: CASSLVIGQHNEQFF
DNA: TGCGCCAGCAGCTTAGTTATTGGACAGCACAATGAGCAGTTCTTC

D: NA
V: TRBV6-1
size: once
J: TRBJ1-5
CDR3: CASSAGGPYSNQPQHF
DNA: TGTGCCAGCAGTGCGGGGGGGCCATATAGCAATCAGCCCCAGCATTTT

D: TRBD1
V: TRBV7-9
size: few
J: TRBJ1-2
CDR3: CASSYGTGDYGYTF
DNA: TGTGCCAGCAGCTACGGGACAGGGGACTATGGCTACACCTTC

D: NA
V: TRBV4-2
size: NA
J: TRBJ2-2
CDR3: CASSQEAGPNTGELFF
DNA: TGTGCCAGCAGCCAAGAGGCGGGGCCGAACACCGGGGAGCTGTTTTTT

D: TRBD1
V: TRBV6-6
size: NA
J: TRBJ1-2
CDR3: CASSSDRGQTDYGYTF
DNA: TGTGCCAGCAGTTCGGACAGGGGGCAGACGGATTATGGCTACACCTTC

D: NA
V: TRBV5-1
size: NA
J: TRBJ2-3
CDR3: CASSPDLHRFTSTDTQYF
DNA: TGCGCCAGCAGTCCTGACTTGCACAGGTTTACTAGCACAGATACGCAGTATTTT

D: NA
V: TRBV14
size: NA
J: TRBJ1-4
CDR3: CASSQDSPTTNEKLFF
DNA: TGTGCCAGCAGCCAAGACTCCCCTACAACTAATGAAAAACTGTTTTTT

D: TRBD1
V: TRBV7-8
size: NA
J: TRBJ1-5
CDR3: CASSLGAQGDTVDQPQHF
DNA: TGTGCCAGCAGCTTAGGGGCCCAGGGGGATACTGTCGATCAGCCCCAGCATTTT

D: NA
V: TRBV7-2
size: NA
J: TRBJ1-1
CDR3: CASSLAGLNTEAFF
DNA: TGTGCCAGCAGCTTAGCTGGCCTGAACACTGAAGCTTTCTTT

D: NA
V: TRBV18
size: NA
J: TRBJ2-3
CDR3: CASSPGGSDTQYF
DNA: TGTGCCAGCTCACCCGGGGGTTCAGATACGCAGTATTTT

D: NA
V: TRBV5-8
size: NA
J: TRBJ2-7
CDR3: CASSLIFRQYF
DNA: TGTGCCAGCAGCTTAATCTTTAGGCAGTACTTC

D: TRBD1
V: TRBV2
size: NA
J: TRBJ1-1
CDR3: CANLGGGTEAFF
DNA: TGTGCCAACCTAGGGGGCGGAACTGAAGCTTTCTTT

D: NA
V: TRBV10-3
size: NA
J: TRBJ2-5
CDR3: CAISESVVGEKYF
DNA: TGTGCCATCAGTGAGTCTGTGGTAGGGGAAAAGTACTTC